This TCR beta chain was identified in a study of blood T cell repertoires in COVID-19. Study summary: The United States, Italy and Spain provided the acute and convalescent COVID-19 samples. Sources were T cells, B-cell-depleted T cells, or PBMCs; the material itself was cDNA or gDNA.

In the original workflow: Amplifying reference gene primers gave estimates of nucleated cell counts. Produced via immunoSEQ multiplex PCR; TCRdb's table is partial and in-frame only. V, J and clone size were drawn from that table, and D and trimming were deduced from the DNA. In the table there are approximately 120,000 clones, 85% to 90% of which are singletons. The CDR3 spans 18 residues. Germline assignment: CDR1 LGHNA and CDR2 YSLEER. J gave up 5 bases and V 5 bases, and 15 bases lay outside the gene matches. This chain links TRBV4-3 with TRBJ2-3, with TRBD2 matching over 11 bases. The sequence derives from a human donor with acute or convalescent COVID-19. The donor label of this sample is uncertain. The sample was peripheral blood. The DNA for the CDR3 is TGCGCCAGCAGCGATATGGCGGTAGCGGGAGGGTTGGTAGATACGCAGTATTTT. Translated, it gives CASSDMAVAGGLVDTQYF.